These 18 T cell receptor beta chains were sequenced from one sample in a study of T cell responses to AZD1222 COVID-19 vaccine. Here immunoSEQ multiplex PCR was the method, and the copy in TCRdb shows in-frame clones only, minus some. The sample contains around 100,000 clones, roughly 90% of which appear only once. The sequenced sample was peripheral blood, obtained on day 0 of AZD1222 vaccination. These TCRs come from an adult in good health.

The J gene is TRBJ1-1, the V gene TRBV5-5; D is unresolved. This CDR3 has 10 amino acids. Germline lookup yields CDR1 SGHKS and CDR2 YYEKEE (reference sequence). Between the trimmed V and J ends, which lost 4 bases and 5 bases, there was a span of 3 bases. CDR3 nucleotides: TGTGCCAGCAGCGTGACTGAAGCTTTCTTT. Its translation is CASSVTEAFF.

The chain combines TRBV4-2 with TRBJ2-1; TRBD2 aligns across 9 bases. Germline lookup yields CDR1 LGHNA and CDR2 YNFKEQ. The V gene end was trimmed by 2 bases and the J gene end by 4 bases; junction bases not matched to a gene: 3. CDR3 length: 15 amino acids. In DNA, the CDR3 is TGTGCCAGCAGCCAAAGACTAGCGGATTACAATGAGCAGTTCTTC. It codes for CASSQRLADYNEQFF.

This chain uses TRBV24-1 with TRBJ1-5, with TRBD1 matching over 8 bases. The CDR3 runs to 14 residues. Germline V lookup: CDR1 KGHDR, CDR2 SFDVKD. V was clipped by 5 bases and J by 9 bases; unmatched bases: 8. CDR3 sequence reads: CATSGPGQVGPQHF. CDR3 nucleotide sequence: TGTGCCACCAGTGGGCCGGGACAGGTAGGGCCCCAGCATTTT.

To note about this clone: Other DNA sequences in the sample encode the same CDR3. This chain links TRBV7-2 with TRBJ2-3; no clear D. Trimming took 2 bases from V and 3 from J, leaving 0 bases between them. CDR3 length: 11 amino acids. Germline lookup yields CDR1 SGHTA and CDR2 FQGNSA. The CDR3 DNA sequence: TGTGCCAGCAGCTTAACAGATACGCAGTATTTT. It specifies CASSLTDTQYF.

The CDR3 loop is CASSARHGTGVVKNIQYF. CDR3 nucleotide sequence: TGTGCCAGTAGTGCCCGACACGGGACAGGGGTTGTCAAAAACATTCAGTACTTC. This chain uses TRBV19 with TRBJ2-4; 10 nucleotides agree with TRBD1. Germline lookup yields CDR1 LNHDA and CDR2 SQIVND (reference sequence). This CDR3 region has 18 residues. The trim removed 5 bases at V and 3 bases at J, leaving 13 bases unmatched.

The chain carries TRBV6-5 and TRBJ1-5, with D possibly being TRBD1 (6 bases). V shed 7 bases and J shed 4 bases, with 11 bases lying between them. Germline CDR1 and CDR2: MNHEY and SVGAGI. This CDR3 is built from 13 residues. CDR3 sequence: CASMRGANQPQHF. The CDR3 DNA follows: TGTGCCAGCATGCGGGGGGCTAATCAGCCCCAGCATTTT.

Points on this clone: Germline and junction disagree at one end, which may indicate a read error. The CDR3 reads CASRLGDEQFF. In nucleotides, the CDR3 is TGCGCCAGCAGGTTGGGGGATGAGCAGTTCTTC. The chain carries TRBV5-1 and TRBJ2-1; perhaps D is TRBD1 or TRBD2 (5 bases each). This CDR3 region has 11 residues. Germline V CDR1 and CDR2: SGHRS, YFSETQ.

The CDR3 sequence: CASSLSAGLGGYTF. The CDR3 region has the DNA TGTGCCAGCAGTTTATCGGCCGGGCTGGGAGGCTACACCTTC. The chain recombines TRBV27 with TRBJ1-2; D ambiguous. Per germline, CDR1 MNHEY and CDR2 SMNVEV (reference sequence). The CDR3 has 14 amino acids. Trimming pared 0 bases from V and 8 bases from J, leaving 13 bases between.

The J gene is TRBJ1-2, the V gene TRBV9; 9 nucleotides align to TRBD1. CDR3 size: 14 residues. The V gene's germline CDR1 is SGDLS and CDR2 YYNGEE. V was clipped by 4 bases and J by 3 bases; unmatched bases: 4. The CDR3: CASSPGQGDYGYTF. CDR3 nucleotides: TGTGCCAGCAGCCCGGGACAGGGCGACTATGGCTACACCTTC. Drawing the rest from reference TRBV9 and TRBJ1-2, the complete variable domain is DSGVTQTPKHLITATGQRVTLRCSPRSGDLSVYWYQQSLDQGLQFLIQYYNGEERAKGNILERFSAQQFPDLHSELNLSSLELGDSALYFCASSPGQGDYGYTFGSGTRLTVV.

The chain has TRBV6-5 and TRBJ2-2, with D unresolved. The CDR3 extends over 13 amino acids. Germline V gene lookup returns CDR1 MNHEY and CDR2 SVGAGI. V was cut by 6 bases and J by 6 bases, with 11 bases left in between. The CDR3 loop reads CASRVRFPGELFF. Here the CDR3 DNA reads TGTGCCAGCAGAGTTCGCTTTCCCGGGGAGCTGTTTTTT.

V usage is TRBV9 and J usage is TRBJ2-1; D is possibly TRBD2 (6 bases). Germline loops: CDR1 SGDLS, CDR2 YYNGEE. The ends were cut back, 0 bases at V and 1 base at J, with 8 bases in the middle. The length of the CDR3 is 15 residues. CDR3 loop: CASSVVGGSYNEQFF. The CDR3 region has the DNA TGTGCCAGCAGCGTAGTCGGGGGATCCTACAATGAGCAGTTCTTC.

The chain has TRBV21-1 and TRBJ2-7; TRBD2, the D gene given by the table, was not confirmed from the DNA. TRBV21-1 is a pseudogene. CDR3 length equals 14 residues. CDR3: CASVPTGWSYEQYF. The CDR3 coding sequence is TGTGCCAGCGTTCCGACGGGGTGGTCCTACGAGCAGTACTTC.

The rearrangement uses TRBV24-1 and TRBJ2-3; 11 nucleotides match TRBD2. J was trimmed by 3 bases and V by 1 base; bases with no gene match: 8. The CDR3 loop spans 18 amino acids. CDR1 KGHDR and CDR2 SFDVKD come from the germline V gene. CDR3 nucleotides: TGTGCCACCAGTGATTTCGGGCTAGCGGGAGGAGGGACAGATACGCAGTATTTT. This encodes CATSDFGLAGGGTDTQYF.

The chain couples TRBV19 to TRBJ2-1; maybe TRBD1 (6 bases). This CDR3 comprises 14 residues. The ends were cut back, 8 bases at V and 10 bases at J, with 21 bases in the middle. The germline V gene encodes CDR1 LNHDA and CDR2 SQIVND (reference sequence). CDR3 DNA sequence: TGTGCCAGTGGCTTCCGGGACACTATGGGGGAGCAGTTCTTC. As protein: CASGFRDTMGEQFF.

The V and J genes are TRBV27 and TRBJ1-5, with D hard to call. This CDR3 has 13 residues. The ends were cut back, 7 bases at V and 3 bases at J, with 10 bases in the middle. Per the germline V gene, CDR1 is MNHEY and CDR2 is SMNVEV (reference sequence). This CDR3 reads CASTMDLNQPQHF. CDR3 DNA sequence: TGTGCCAGCACCATGGACCTCAATCAGCCCCAGCATTTT.

The rearrangement uses TRBV20-1 and TRBJ2-1; a weak D match, TRBD2 (5 bases). The CDR3 contains 10 residues. The ends were cut back, 6 bases at V and 9 bases at J, with 9 bases in the middle. CDR1 is DFQATT and CDR2 is SNEGSKA in the germline V gene (reference sequence). The CDR3 loop is CSALGREQFF. CDR3 bases: TGCAGTGCACTAGGACGTGAGCAGTTCTTC.

The chain is built from TRBV9 and TRBJ2-1; D is perhaps TRBD1 (5 bases). The CDR3 runs to 14 residues. CDR1 and CDR2 from the germline V gene are SGDLS and YYNGEE. V was cut by 0 bases and J by 3 bases, with 7 bases left in between. CDR3 loop: CASSVEGDYNEQFF. The DNA of the CDR3 is TGTGCCAGCAGCGTAGAAGGGGACTACAATGAGCAGTTCTTC.

The V and J genes are TRBV19 and TRBJ1-1; 8 bases align to TRBD1. The CDR3 contains 13 residues. V gave up 6 bases and J gave up 4 bases; unmatched junction bases: 4. Germline V gene sequence: CDR1 LNHDA, CDR2 SQIVND (reference sequence). The CDR3 DNA is TGTGCCAGTAGGGACAGGGAATCCACTGAAGCTTTCTTT. It yields the protein CASRDRESTEAFF.